This T cell receptor (beta chain) emerged from a study of T cells in Graves' hyperthyroidism and ophthalmopathy. The TCR beta CDR3 regions underwent amplification using RNA transcripts as the source. First-round RT-PCR of the TCR CDR3 relied on the HTBI primer set. Via MiXCR, TCRdb re-called the multiplex PCR reads, giving one row per CDR3 protein. In the table there are 450,000 to 650,000 distinct CDR3 sequences, 11% to 15% of which are singletons. Sequenced sample: blood. The sequence came from a woman aged 18-29 years with Graves' ophthalmopathy.

The CDR3 DNA follows: TGTGCCAGCAGCGTAGGGGGGGACAGGGCCTGGGTCTATGGCTACACCTTC. Its translation: CASSVGGDRAWVYGYTF. This chain links TRBV9 with TRBJ1-2; 9 nucleotides line up with TRBD1. CDR3 length: 17 amino acids. Trimming took 0 bases from V and 4 from J; bases not matched to a gene: 10. Germline V lookup: CDR1 SGDLS, CDR2 YYNGEE.